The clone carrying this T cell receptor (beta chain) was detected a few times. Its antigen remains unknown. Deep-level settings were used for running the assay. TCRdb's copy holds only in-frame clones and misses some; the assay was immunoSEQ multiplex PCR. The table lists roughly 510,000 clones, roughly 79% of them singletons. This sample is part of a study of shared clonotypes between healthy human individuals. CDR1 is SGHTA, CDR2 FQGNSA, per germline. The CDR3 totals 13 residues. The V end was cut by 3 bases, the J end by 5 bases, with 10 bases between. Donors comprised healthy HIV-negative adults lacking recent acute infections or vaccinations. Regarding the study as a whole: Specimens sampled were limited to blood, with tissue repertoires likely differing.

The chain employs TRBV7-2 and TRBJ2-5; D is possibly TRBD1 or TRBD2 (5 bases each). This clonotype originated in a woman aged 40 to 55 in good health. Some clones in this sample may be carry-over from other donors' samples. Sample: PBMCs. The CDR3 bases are TGTGCCAGCAGCTTGGGGGAAGCGGAGACCCAGTACTTC. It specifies CASSLGEAETQYF.